The clone carrying this T cell receptor beta chain came up a few times. Its antigen is currently unknown. PCR amplification relied on 60 Vbeta primers (plus 13 Jbeta primers). Libraries were prepared by immunoSEQ multiplex PCR; TCRdb keeps only in-frame clonotypes and omits some of them. The sample has 150,000 to 200,000 clones, about 9% seen once; the top ten hold over 1%. CDR1 KGHSH and CDR2 LQKENI come from the germline V gene. This CDR3 has 14 residues. The ends were cut back, 5 bases at V and 2 bases at J, with 9 bases in the middle. This record belongs to a study of cytomegalovirus exposure and HLA in healthy donors. General observations from the study: In an earlier analysis, about 87% or about 30%: the productive usage of most TCR beta V segments. Researchers catalogued 160 or so TCR beta chains as cytomegalovirus-associated. Upon later analysis, TCR association rates were observed to vary by HLA locus, being highest for DRB1 and lowest for HLA-C. Most TCR sequences were uncommon, yet certain public TCRs appeared in many donors.

V usage is TRBV18 and J usage is TRBJ1-4; TRBD1 is a possible D gene (6 bases). This receptor was obtained from a woman in her 30s in good health and CMV-seropositive. Sequenced: PBMCs. CDR3 in amino acids: CASSAGVTNEKLFF. CDR3 sequence (DNA): TGTGCCAGCTCAGCAGGGGTCACTAATGAAAAACTGTTTTTT.